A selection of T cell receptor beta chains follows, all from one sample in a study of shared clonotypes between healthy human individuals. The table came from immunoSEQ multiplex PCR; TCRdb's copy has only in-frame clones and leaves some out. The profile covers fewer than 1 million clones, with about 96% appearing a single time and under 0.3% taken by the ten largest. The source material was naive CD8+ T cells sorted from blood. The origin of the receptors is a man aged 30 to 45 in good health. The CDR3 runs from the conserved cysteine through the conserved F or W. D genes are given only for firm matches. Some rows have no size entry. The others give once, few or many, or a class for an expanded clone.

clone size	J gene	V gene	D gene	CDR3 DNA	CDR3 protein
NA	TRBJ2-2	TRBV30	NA	TGTGCCTGGAGCGACGACAGAACGAACACCGGGGAGCTGTTTTTT	CAWSDDRTNTGELFF
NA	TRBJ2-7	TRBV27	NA	TGTGCCAGCAGTTTGGCGGGACCCAACTACGAGCAGTACTTC	CASSLAGPNYEQYF
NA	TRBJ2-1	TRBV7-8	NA	TGTGCCAGCAGCTTATCCAGGGGCTACAATGAGCAGTTCTTC	CASSLSRGYNEQFF
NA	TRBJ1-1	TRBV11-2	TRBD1	TGTGCCAGCAGCCCCAACAGACAGGGAAGAGTGAACACTGAAGCTTTCTTT	CASSPNRQGRVNTEAFF
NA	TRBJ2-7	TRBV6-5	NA	TGTGCCAGCAGACCGGGACCAGTGGGCGAGCAGTACTTC	CASRPGPVGEQYF
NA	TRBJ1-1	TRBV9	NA	TGTGCCAGCAGCGTAGGGACGGCGGGGTGGACTGAAGCTTTCTTT	CASSVGTAGWTEAFF
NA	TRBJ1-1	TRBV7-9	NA	TGTGCCAGCAGCGGAACGGCAGCGAACACTGAAGCTTTCTTT	CASSGTAANTEAFF
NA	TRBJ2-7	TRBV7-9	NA	TGTGCCAGCAGCTTAGCCGGCAGCTACGAGCAGTACTTC	CASSLAGSYEQYF
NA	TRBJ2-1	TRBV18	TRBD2	TGTGCCAGCTCACGCGGACTAGCGGGAGATCTCTACAATGAGCAGTTCTTC	CASSRGLAGDLYNEQFF
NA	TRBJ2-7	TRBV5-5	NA	TGTGCCAGCAGCTTGGGCCTTAGGGGTTCCTACGAGCAGTACTTC	CASSLGLRGSYEQYF
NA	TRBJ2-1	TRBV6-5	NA	TGTGCCAGCAGTTACTCCGGAGGATCCTACAATGAGCAGTTCTTC	CASSYSGGSYNEQFF
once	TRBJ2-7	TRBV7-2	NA	TGTGCCAGCAGCTTAGCGGGGGGCGGGAGCTACGAGCAGTACTTC	CASSLAGGGSYEQYF
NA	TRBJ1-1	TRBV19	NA	TGTGCCAGTACTTCAAACCCGGGCCCGCACACTGAAGCTTTCTTT	CASTSNPGPHTEAFF
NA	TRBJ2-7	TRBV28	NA	TGTGCCAGCAGTTTCCCCGGGCGGTCCCACGAGCAGTACTTC	CASSFPGRSHEQYF
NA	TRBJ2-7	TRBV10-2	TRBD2	TGCGCCAGCAGGGGAAGTGTGGCGGGAGATCCCTACGAGCAGTACTTC	CASRGSVAGDPYEQYF
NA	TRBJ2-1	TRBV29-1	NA	TGCAGCGTTCCGACCGGGTCTTATAGCTCCTACAATGAGCAGTTCTTC	CSVPTGSYSSYNEQFF
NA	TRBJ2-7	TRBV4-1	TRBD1	TGCGCCAGCAGCCAACGACTTGGGACAGGGACCTACGAGCAGTACTTC	CASSQRLGTGTYEQYF
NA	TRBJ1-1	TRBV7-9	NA	TGTGCCAGCAGCTTAGCATTAGCAATCAACACTGAAGCTTTCTTT	CASSLALAINTEAFF
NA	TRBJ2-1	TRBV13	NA	TGTGCCAGCAGCTCCCCAGACCGTTTGACTGGCGAGCAGTTCTTC	CASSSPDRLTGEQFF
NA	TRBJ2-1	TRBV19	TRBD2	TGTGCCAGTAGTATTTTGTCTAGCGGGAGGGCGGGGGAGCAGTTCTTC	CASSILSSGRAGEQFF
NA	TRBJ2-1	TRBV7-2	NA	TGTGCCAGCAGCTTAGAGCAGTACAATGAGCAGTTCTTC	CASSLEQYNEQFF
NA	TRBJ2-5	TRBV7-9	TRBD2	TGTGCCAGCAGCTTAGCACTAGCGGGAGCGGAGACCCAGTACTTC	CASSLALAGAETQYF
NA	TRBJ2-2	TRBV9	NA	TGTGCCAGCAGCGTAGAACAGGGAGGGCCCGGGGAGCTGTTTTTT	CASSVEQGGPGELFF
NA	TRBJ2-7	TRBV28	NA	TGTGCCGGCCTACGGTCAGGAGTAGCCTACGAGCAGTACTTC	CAGLRSGVAYEQYF
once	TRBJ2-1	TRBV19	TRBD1	TGTGCCAGTAGGAAGACAGGGCGCGGAAATGAGCAGTTCTTC	CASRKTGRGNEQFF
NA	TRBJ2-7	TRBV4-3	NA	TGCGCCAGCAGCCAAGAACTGTTGTTCGAGCAGTACTTC	CASSQELLFEQYF
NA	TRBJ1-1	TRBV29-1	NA	TGCAGCGTTGGGAAAATCACTGAAGCTTTCTTT	CSVGKITEAFF
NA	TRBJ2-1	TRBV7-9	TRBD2	TGTGCCAGCAGCTTACCGCGGGGGGCTCCCTCCTACAATGAGCAGTTCTTC	CASSLPRGAPSYNEQFF
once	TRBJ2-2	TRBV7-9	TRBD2	TGTGCCAGCAGCTTAGCCGCTAGCGGGAGTGAACCCGGGGAGCTGTTTTTT	CASSLAASGSEPGELFF
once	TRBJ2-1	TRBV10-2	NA	TGCGCCAGCAGTGAGGGTCCCCCCCCCGATGAGCAGTTCTTC	CASSEGPPPDEQFF
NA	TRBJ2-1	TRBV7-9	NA	TGTGCCAGCAGCCCACCCAGGAGCTCCTACAATGAGCAGTTCTTC	CASSPPRSSYNEQFF
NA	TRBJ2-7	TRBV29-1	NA	TGCAGCGTTGAAGTAAGCGGAAACTACGAGCAGTACTTC	CSVEVSGNYEQYF
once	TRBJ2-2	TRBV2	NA	TGTGCCAGCAGTTGGCAGGCGAACACCGGGGAGCTGTTTTTT	CASSWQANTGELFF
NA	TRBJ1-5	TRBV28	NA	TGTGCCAGCAGTTTATTCTTCTCCAATCAGCCCCAGCATTTT	CASSLFFSNQPQHF
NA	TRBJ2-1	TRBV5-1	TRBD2	TGCGCCAGCAGCTTGGTATCCCCGGCGGGAGGGTTCGATGAGCAGTTCTTC	CASSLVSPAGGFDEQFF
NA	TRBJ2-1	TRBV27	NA	TGTGCCAGCAGTTCCCCCGGACTACCTTATCCCCACAATGAGCAGTTCTTC	CASSSPGLPYPHNEQFF
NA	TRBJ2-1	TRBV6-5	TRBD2	TGTGCCAGCAGTTACCTAGCGGGAGAGGGGGACAATGAGCAGTTCTTC	CASSYLAGEGDNEQFF
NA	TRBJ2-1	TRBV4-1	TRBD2	TGCGCCAGCAGCCGCAAGACTAGCGGGAGGGCCTCTAATGAGCAGTTCTTC	CASSRKTSGRASNEQFF
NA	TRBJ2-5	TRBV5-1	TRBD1	TGCGCCAGCAGCTCCAGGGACAGGGCGCGGGAGACCCAGTACTTC	CASSSRDRARETQYF
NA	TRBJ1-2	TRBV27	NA	TGTGCCAGCAGCGGGGGGCAAGGCTACACCTTC	CASSGGQGYTF
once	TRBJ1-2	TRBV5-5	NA	TGTGCCAGCAGCTTGGCCGGGGCAAACTATGGCTACACCTTC	CASSLAGANYGYTF
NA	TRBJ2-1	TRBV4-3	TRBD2	TGCGCCAGCAGCCCCACCGGACTAGCGGGAACCCATGAGCAGTTCTTC	CASSPTGLAGTHEQFF
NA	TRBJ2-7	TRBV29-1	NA	TGCAGCGTCGAACGACAGGACGGATCCTACGAGCAGTACTTC	CSVERQDGSYEQYF
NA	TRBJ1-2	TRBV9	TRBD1	TGTGCCAGCAGCGTAGAGCCAGGGGGCGCCGGTGGCTACACCTTC	CASSVEPGGAGGYTF
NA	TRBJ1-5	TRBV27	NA	TGTGCCAGCAGATTACAGGGCAATCAGCCCCAGCATTTT	CASRLQGNQPQHF
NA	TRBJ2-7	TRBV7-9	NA	TGTGCCAGCAGCCCCGAGCGGAGGGAGTACGAGCAGTACTTC	CASSPERREYEQYF
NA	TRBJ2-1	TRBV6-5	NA	TGTGCCAGCAGTTACTCGGGCAGCCACAATGAGCAGTTCTTC	CASSYSGSHNEQFF
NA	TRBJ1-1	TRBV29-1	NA	TGCAGCGTTAATCAAGGCACTGAAGCTTTCTTT	CSVNQGTEAFF
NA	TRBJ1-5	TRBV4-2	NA	TGTGCCAGCAGCCCGGCAGGGTCGAATCAGCCCCAGCATTTT	CASSPAGSNQPQHF
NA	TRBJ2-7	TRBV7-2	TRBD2	TGTGCCAGTGACCCTAGCGGGGACGAGCAGTACTTC	CASDPSGDEQYF
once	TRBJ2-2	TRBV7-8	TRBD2	TGTGCCAGCATTCTAAAGCGGGAGACGTACACCGGGGAGCTGTTTTTT	CASILKRETYTGELFF
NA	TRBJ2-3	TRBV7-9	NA	TGTGCCAGCAGCGGCCTGCCGGGAGACCCAGATACGCAGTATTTT	CASSGLPGDPDTQYF
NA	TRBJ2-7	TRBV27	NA	TGTGCCAGCAGTTTATCGGGTGAAAGGAGTTACGAGCAGTACTTC	CASSLSGERSYEQYF
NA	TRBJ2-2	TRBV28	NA	TGTGCCAGCAGTACCGCCCCGGTCACCGGGGAGCTGTTTTTT	CASSTAPVTGELFF
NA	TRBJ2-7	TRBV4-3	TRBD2	TGCGCCAGCAGCCAGGGGGCCATGGCGAAGACTAGCGGGAGGATAGCAAACGAGCAGTACTTC	CASSQGAMAKTSGRIANEQYF